Sequencing of this TCR beta chain was carried out in a study of T cells after yellow fever vaccination. In germline, CDR1 is SGHAT, CDR2 FQNNGV. This CDR3 is 15 amino acids long. V shed 5 bases and J shed 4 bases, with 18 bases lying between them. TCRdb called the 5' RACE reads again in MiXCR, with one record for every CDR3 protein. This sample carries a few hundred thousand distinct CDR3 sequences, 7% to 9% of them seen once, and the ten largest clones take around 17%. The chain employs TRBV11-2 and TRBJ2-7; no firm D call. Sequencing used PBMCs, obtained about 49 days after the first yellow fever vaccination. This clonotype originated in a man younger than 30 who received the YFV17D yellow fever vaccine. The CDR3 DNA is TGTGCCAGCAGCCCCCATCAGGCCGTGGGGTACGAGCAGTACTTC. This translates into CASSPHQAVGYEQYF.